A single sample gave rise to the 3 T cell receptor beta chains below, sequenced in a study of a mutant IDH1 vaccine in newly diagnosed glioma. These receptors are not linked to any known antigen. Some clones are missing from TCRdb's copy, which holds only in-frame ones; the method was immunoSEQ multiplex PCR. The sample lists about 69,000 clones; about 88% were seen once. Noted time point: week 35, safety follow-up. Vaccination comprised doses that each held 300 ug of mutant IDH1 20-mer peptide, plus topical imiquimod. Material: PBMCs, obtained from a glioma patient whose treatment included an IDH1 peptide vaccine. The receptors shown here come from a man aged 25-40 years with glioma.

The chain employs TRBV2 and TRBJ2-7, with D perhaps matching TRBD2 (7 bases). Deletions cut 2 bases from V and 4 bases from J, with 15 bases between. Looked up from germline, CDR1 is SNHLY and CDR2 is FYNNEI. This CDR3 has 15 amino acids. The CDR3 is CASSERQGRVYEQYF. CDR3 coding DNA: TGTGCCAGCAGTGAACGCCAGGGGAGGGTTTACGAGCAGTACTTC.

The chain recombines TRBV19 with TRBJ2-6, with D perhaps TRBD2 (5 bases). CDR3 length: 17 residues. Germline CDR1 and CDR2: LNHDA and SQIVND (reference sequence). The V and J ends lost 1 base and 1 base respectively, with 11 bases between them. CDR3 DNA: TGTGCCAGTAGTATAGGCGAGGGCTTATCTGGGGCCAACGTCCTGACTTTC. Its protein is CASSIGEGLSGANVLTF. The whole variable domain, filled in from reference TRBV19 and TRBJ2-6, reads DGGITQSPKYLFRKEGQNVTLSCEQNLNHDAMYWYRQDPGQGLRLIYYSQIVNDFQKGDIAEGYSVSREKKESFPLTVTSAQKNPTAFYLCASSIGEGLSGANVLTFGAGSRLTVL.

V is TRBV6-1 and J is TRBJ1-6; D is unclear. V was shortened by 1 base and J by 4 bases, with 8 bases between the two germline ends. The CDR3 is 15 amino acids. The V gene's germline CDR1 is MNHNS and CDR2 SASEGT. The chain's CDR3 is CASSEGVDYNSPLHF. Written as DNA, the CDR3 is TGTGCCAGCAGTGAAGGTGTAGATTATAATTCACCCCTCCACTTT.